This T cell receptor beta chain was profiled in a study of cytomegalovirus exposure and HLA in healthy donors. Findings and caveats of the study: 16,951 TCR beta sequences were associated with HLA alleles at 0.05 false discovery rate in a later analysis. About 87% or about 30% of the time was how often most TCR beta V segments were productive, according to an earlier analysis. A later analysis, which compared TCR beta chains of equal frequency, found the HLA-associated ones more clonally expanded.

The germline V and J ends were trimmed by 6 bases and 4 bases, with 15 bases remaining between them. Germline CDR1 is KGHSH and CDR2 is LQKENI. The CDR3 extends over 14 amino acids. Researchers ran the PCR with 60 Vbeta and 13 Jbeta primers. Only in-frame clones appear in the TCRdb table, and some are missing; sequencing was by immunoSEQ multiplex PCR. The sample lists about 80,000 clones, around 77% occurring once. The sample holds a few counts of this clone. Its antigen is not known. Specimen: PBMCs. V and J are TRBV18 and TRBJ1-1, with D tentatively TRBD1 (5 bases). The sequence was obtained from a man aged 45-65 years in good health and CMV-seronegative. CDR3 sequence (DNA): TGTGCCAGCTCTCGGGACGTCGGGGGCACTGAAGCTTTCTTT. It specifies CASSRDVGGTEAFF. Supplemented by reference TRBV18 and TRBJ1-1, the full variable domain reads NAGVMQNPRHLVRRRGQEARLRCSPMKGHSHVYWYRQLPEEGLKFMVYLQKENIIDESGMPKERFSAEFPKEGPSILRIQQVVRGDSAAYFCASSRDVGGTEAFFGQGTRLTVV.